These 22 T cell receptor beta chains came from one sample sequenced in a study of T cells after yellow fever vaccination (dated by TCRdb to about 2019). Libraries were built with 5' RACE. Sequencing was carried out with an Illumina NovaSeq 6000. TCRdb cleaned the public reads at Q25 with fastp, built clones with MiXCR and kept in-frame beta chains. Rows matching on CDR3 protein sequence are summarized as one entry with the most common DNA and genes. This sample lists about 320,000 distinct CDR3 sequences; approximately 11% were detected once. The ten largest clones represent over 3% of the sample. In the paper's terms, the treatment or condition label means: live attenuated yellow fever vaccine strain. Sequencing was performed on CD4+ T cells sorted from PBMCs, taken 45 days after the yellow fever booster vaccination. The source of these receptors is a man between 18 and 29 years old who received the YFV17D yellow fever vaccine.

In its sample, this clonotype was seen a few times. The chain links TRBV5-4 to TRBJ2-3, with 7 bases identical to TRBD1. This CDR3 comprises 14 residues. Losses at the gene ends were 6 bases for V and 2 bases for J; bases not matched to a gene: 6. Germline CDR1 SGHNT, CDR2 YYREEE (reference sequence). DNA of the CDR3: TGTGCCAGCACCTCGACAGGGACCACAGATACGCAGTATTTT. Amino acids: CASTSTGTTDTQYF. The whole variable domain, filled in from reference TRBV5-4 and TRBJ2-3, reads ETGVTQSPTHLIKTRGQQVTLRCSSQSGHNTVSWYQQALGQGPQFIFQYYREEENGRGNFPPRFSGLQFPNYSSELNVNALELDDSALYLCASTSTGTTDTQYFGPGTRLTVL.

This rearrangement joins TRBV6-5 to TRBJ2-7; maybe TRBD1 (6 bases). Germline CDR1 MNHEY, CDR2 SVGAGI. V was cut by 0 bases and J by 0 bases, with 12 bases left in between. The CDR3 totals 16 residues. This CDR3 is CASSYSGAGFSYEQYF. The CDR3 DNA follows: TGTGCCAGCAGTTACTCGGGGGCAGGGTTCTCCTACGAGCAGTACTTC.

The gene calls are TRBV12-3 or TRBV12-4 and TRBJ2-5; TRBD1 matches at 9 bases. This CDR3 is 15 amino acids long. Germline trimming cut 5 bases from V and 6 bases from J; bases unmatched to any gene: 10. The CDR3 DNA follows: TGTGCCAGCAGTCCTCCCGGGACAGGGCCAAAGACCCAGTACTTC. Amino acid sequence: CASSPPGTGPKTQYF.

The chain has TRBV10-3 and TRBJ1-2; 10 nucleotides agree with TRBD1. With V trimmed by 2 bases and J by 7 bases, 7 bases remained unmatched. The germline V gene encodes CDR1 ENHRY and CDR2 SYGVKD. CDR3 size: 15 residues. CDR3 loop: CAISEAATGGLGYTF. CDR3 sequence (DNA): TGTGCCATCAGTGAGGCCGCGACAGGGGGCCTTGGCTACACCTTC.

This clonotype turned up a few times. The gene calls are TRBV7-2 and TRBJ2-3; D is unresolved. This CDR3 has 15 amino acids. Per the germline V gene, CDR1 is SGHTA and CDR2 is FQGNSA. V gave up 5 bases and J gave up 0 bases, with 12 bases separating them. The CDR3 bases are TGTGCCAGCAGCGGTCGGGCTACTAGCACAGATACGCAGTATTTT. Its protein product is CASSGRATSTDTQYF.

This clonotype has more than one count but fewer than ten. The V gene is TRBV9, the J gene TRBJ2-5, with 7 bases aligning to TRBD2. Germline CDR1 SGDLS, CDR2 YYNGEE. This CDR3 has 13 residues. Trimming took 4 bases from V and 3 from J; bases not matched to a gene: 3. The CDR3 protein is CASSRDYKETQYF. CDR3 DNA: TGTGCCAGCAGCAGGGACTATAAAGAGACCCAGTACTTC.

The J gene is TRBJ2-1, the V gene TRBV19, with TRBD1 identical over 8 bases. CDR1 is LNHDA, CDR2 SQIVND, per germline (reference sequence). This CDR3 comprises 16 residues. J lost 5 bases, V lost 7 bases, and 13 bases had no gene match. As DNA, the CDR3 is TGTGCCAGTACTCCTACCGGGACAGGACTCAACAATGAGCAGTTCTTC. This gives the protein CASTPTGTGLNNEQFF.

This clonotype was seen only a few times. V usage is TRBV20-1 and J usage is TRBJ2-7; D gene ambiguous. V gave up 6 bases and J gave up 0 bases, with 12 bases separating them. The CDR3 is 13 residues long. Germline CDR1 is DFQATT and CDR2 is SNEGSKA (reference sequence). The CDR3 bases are TGCAGTGCCAGATACTATAGCTCCTACGAGCAGTACTTC. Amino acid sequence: CSARYYSSYEQYF.

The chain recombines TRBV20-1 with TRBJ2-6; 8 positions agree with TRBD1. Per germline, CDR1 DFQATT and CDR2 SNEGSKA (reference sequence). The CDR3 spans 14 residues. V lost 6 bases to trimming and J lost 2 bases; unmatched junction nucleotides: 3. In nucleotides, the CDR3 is TGCAGTGCGGACAGGGCAGCTGGGGCCAACGTCCTGACTTTC. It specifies CSADRAAGANVLTF.

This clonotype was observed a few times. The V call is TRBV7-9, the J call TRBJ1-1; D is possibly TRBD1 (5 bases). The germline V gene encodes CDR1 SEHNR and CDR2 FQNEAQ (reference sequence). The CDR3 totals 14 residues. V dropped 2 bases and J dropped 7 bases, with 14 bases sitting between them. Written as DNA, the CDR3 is TGTGCCAGCAGCTTAAGCGGGACGGCCGTTGAAGCTTTCTTT. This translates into CASSLSGTAVEAFF.

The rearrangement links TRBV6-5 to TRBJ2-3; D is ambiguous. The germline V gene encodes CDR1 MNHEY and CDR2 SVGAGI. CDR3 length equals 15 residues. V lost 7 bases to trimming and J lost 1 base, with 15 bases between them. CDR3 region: CASTSLARGTDTQYF. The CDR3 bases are TGTGCCAGCACCTCATTGGCTAGGGGCACAGATACGCAGTATTTT.

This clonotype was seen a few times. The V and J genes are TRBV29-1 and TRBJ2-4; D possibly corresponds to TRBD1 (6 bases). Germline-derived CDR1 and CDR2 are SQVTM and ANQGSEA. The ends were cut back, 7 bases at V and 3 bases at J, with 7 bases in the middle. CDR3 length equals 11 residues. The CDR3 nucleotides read TGCAGCGCAGGGGACAAAAACATTCAGTACTTC. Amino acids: CSAGDKNIQYF.

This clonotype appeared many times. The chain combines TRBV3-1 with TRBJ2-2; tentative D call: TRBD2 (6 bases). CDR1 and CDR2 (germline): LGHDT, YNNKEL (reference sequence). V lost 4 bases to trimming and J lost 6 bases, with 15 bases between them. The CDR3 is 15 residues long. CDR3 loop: CASSPWGGDAGELFF. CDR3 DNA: TGTGCCAGCAGCCCCTGGGGCGGGGACGCCGGGGAGCTGTTTTTT.

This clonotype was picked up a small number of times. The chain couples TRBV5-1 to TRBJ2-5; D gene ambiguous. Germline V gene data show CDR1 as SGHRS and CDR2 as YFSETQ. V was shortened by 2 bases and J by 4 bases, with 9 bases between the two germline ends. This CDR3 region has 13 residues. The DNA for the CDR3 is TGCGCCAGCAGCTTCAGGCAGCGAGAGACCCAGTACTTC. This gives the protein CASSFRQRETQYF.

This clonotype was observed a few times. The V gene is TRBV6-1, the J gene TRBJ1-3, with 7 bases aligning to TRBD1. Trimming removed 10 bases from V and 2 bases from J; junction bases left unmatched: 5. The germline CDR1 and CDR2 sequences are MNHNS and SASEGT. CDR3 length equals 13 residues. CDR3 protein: CATGTDPGNTIYF. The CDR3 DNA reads TGTGCCACCGGGACAGACCCTGGAAACACCATATATTTT.

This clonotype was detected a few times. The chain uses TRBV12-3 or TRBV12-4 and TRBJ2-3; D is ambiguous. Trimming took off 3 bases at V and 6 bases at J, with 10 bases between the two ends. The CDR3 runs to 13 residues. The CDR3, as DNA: TGTGCCAGCAGTTTGATGATGGAGGATACGCAGTATTTT. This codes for CASSLMMEDTQYF.

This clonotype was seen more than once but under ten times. The CDR3 sequence: CASRDSEETQYF. Written as DNA, the CDR3 is TGTGCCAGCAGAGACTCCGAAGAGACCCAGTACTTC. V and J are TRBV11-2 and TRBJ2-5; no clear D. Germline V gene lookup returns CDR1 SGHAT and CDR2 FQNNGV. The CDR3 is 12 residues long. The V end was cut by 6 bases, the J end by 3 bases, with 8 bases between.

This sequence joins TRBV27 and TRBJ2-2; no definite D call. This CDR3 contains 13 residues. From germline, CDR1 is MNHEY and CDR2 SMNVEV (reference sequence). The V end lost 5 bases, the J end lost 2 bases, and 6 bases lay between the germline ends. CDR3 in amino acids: CASSAINTGELFF. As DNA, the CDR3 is TGTGCCAGCAGTGCCATAAACACCGGGGAGCTGTTTTTT.

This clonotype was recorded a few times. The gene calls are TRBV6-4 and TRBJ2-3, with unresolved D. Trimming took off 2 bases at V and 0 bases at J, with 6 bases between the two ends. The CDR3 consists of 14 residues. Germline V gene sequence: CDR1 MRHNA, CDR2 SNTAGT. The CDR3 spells CASSDSDSTDTQYF. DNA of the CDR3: TGTGCCAGCAGTGACAGCGACAGCACAGATACGCAGTATTTT.

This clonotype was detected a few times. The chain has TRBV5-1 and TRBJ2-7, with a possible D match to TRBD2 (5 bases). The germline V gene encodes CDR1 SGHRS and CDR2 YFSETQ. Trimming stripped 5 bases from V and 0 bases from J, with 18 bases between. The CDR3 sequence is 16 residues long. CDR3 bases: TGCGCCAGCAGAGACGGATTAGGACTCCGCTCCTACGAGCAGTACTTC. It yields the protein CASRDGLGLRSYEQYF. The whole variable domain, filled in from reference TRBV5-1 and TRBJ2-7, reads KAGVTQTPRYLIKTRGQQVTLSCSPISGHRSVSWYQQTPGQGLQFLFEYFSETQRNKGNFPGRFSGRQFSNSRSEMNVSTLELGDSALYLCASRDGLGLRSYEQYFGPGTRLTVT.

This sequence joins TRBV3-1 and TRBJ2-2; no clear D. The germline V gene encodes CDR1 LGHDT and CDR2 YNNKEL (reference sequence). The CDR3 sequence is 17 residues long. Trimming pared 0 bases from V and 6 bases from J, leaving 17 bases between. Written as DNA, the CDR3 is TGTGCCAGCAGCCAAGAACGCGCCTCCCGGCCGGCCGGGGAGCTGTTTTTT. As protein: CASSQERASRPAGELFF.

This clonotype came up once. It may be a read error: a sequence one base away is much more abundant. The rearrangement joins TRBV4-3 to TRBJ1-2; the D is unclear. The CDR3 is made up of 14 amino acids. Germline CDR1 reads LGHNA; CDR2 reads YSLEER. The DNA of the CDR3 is TGCGCCAGCATCCAAGATTCCGGGGACTATGGCTACACCTTC. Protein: CASIQDSGDYGYTF.